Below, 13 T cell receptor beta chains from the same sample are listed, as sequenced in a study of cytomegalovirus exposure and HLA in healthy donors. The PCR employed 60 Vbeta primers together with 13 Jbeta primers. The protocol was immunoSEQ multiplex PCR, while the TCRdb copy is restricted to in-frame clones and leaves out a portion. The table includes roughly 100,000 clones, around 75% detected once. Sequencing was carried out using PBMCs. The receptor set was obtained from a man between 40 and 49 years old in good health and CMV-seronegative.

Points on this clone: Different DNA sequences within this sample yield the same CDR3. In nucleotides, the CDR3 is TGTGCCAGCAGCTTAGTCTTGAATGAGCAGTTCTTC. Translated, it gives CASSLVLNEQFF. V gene TRBV13 combines with J gene TRBJ2-1; D remains unclear. Germline CDR1 PRHDT, CDR2 FYEKMQ (reference sequence). V gave up 1 base and J gave up 7 bases, with 5 bases separating them. This CDR3 contains 12 residues.

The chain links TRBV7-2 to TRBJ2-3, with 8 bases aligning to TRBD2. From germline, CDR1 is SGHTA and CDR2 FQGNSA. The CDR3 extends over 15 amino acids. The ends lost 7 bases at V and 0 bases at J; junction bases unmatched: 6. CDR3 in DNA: TGTGCCAGCAAGAGTAGCGGGGCTAGCACAGATACGCAGTATTTT. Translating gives CASKSSGASTDTQYF.

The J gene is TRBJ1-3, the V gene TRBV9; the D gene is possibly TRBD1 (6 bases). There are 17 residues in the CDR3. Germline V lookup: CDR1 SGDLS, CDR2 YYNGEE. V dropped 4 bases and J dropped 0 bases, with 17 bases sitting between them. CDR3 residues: CASSLAAGANSGNTIYF. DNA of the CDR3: TGTGCCAGCAGCCTAGCCGCGGGGGCCAACTCTGGAAACACCATATATTTT.

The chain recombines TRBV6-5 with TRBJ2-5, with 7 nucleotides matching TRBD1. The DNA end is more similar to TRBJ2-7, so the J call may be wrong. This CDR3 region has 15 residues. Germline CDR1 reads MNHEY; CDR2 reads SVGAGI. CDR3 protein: CASSGPGQATYEQYF. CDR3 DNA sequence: TGTGCCAGCAGTGGCCCAGGACAGGCCACCTACGAGCAGTACTTC.

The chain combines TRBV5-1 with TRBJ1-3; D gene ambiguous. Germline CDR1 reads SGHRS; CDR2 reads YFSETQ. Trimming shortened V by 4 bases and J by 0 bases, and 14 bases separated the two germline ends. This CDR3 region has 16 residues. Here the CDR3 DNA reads TGCGCCAGCAGCGGAGGACTGATTAGCTCTGGAAACACCATATATTTT. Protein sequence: CASSGGLISSGNTIYF.

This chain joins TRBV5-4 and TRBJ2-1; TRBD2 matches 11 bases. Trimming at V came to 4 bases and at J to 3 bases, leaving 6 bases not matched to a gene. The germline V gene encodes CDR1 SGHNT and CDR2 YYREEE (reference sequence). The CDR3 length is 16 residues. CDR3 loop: CASSPPGLAVYNEQFF. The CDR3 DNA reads TGTGCCAGCAGCCCACCGGGACTAGCGGTCTACAATGAGCAGTTCTTC.

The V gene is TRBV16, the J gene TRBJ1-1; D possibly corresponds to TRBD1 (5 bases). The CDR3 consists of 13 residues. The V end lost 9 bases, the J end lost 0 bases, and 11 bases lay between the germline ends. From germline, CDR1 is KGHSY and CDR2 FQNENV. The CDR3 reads CARIRQMNTEAFF. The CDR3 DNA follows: TGTGCCAGAATAAGACAGATGAACACTGAAGCTTTCTTT.

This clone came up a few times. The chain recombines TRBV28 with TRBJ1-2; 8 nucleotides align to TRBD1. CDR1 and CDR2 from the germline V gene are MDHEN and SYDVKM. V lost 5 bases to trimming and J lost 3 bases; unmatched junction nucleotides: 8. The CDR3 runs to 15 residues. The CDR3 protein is CASSTSGTGDYGYTF. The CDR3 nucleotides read TGTGCCAGCAGTACCTCCGGGACAGGAGACTATGGCTACACCTTC.

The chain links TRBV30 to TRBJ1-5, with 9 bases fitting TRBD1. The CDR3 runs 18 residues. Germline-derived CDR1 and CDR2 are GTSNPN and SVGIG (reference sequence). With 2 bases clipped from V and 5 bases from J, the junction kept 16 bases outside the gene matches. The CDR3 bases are TGTGCCTGGAGTACCGGGACAGGGTATATCGGGGGGCATCAGCCCCAGCATTTT. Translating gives CAWSTGTGYIGGHQPQHF. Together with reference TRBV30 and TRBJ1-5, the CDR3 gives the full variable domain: SQTIHQWPATLVQPVGSPLSLECTVEGTSNPNLYWYRQAAGRGLQLLFYSVGIGQISSEVPQNLSASRPQDRQFILSSKKLLLSDSGFYLCAWSTGTGYIGGHQPQHFGDGTRLSIL.

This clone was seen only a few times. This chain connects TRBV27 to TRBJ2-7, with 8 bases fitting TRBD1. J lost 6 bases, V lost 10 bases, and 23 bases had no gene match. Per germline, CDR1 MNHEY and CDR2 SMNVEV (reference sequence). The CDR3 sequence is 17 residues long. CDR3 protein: CATGAPTARQGFSEQYF. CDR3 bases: TGTGCCACCGGGGCCCCGACCGCGAGACAGGGGTTCTCCGAGCAGTACTTC.

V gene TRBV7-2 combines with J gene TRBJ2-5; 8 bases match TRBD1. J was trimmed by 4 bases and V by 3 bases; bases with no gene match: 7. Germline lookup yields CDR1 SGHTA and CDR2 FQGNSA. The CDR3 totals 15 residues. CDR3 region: CASSFGTDRVETQYF. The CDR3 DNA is TGTGCCAGCAGCTTTGGCACGGACAGGGTAGAGACCCAGTACTTC.

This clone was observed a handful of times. CDR3 nucleotides: TGTGCCATCAGTCAGGGATATAGCAATCAGCCCCAGCATTTT. Translated: CAISQGYSNQPQHF. The V and J genes are TRBV10-3 and TRBJ1-5, with a weak D call TRBD1 (5 bases). CDR1 and CDR2 from the germline V gene are ENHRY and SYGVKD. The CDR3 is 14 residues long. The V gene lost 5 bases and the J gene lost 0 bases, with 8 bases spanning the gap.

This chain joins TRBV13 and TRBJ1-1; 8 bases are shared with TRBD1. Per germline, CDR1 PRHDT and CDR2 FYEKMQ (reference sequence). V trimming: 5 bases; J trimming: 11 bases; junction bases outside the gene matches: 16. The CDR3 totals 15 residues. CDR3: CASSVQSVQGARAFF. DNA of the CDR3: TGTGCCAGCAGCGTACAGTCAGTCCAGGGGGCGCGGGCTTTCTTT.